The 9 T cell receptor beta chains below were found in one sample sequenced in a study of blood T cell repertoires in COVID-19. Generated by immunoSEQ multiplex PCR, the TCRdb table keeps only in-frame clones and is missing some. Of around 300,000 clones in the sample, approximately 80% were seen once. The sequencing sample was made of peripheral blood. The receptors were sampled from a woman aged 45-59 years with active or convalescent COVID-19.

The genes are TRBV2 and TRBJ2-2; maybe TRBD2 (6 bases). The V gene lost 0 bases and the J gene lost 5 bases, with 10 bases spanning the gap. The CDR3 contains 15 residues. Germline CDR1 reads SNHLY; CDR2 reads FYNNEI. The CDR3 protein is CASSEALAYTGELFF. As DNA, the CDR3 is TGTGCCAGCAGTGAAGCACTAGCATATACCGGGGAGCTGTTTTTT.

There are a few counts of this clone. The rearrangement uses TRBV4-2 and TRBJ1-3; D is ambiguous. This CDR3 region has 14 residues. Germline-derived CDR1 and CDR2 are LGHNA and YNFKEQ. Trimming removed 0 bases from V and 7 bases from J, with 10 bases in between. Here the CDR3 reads CASSQEKLANTIYF. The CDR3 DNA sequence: TGTGCCAGCAGCCAAGAAAAACTCGCGAACACCATATATTTT.

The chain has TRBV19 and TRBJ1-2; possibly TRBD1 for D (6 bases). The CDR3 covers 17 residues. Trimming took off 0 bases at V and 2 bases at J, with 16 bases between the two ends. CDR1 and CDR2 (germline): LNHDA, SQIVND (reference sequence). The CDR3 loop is CASSIEIPTGWNYGYTF. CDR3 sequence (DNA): TGTGCCAGTAGTATAGAGATCCCGACAGGTTGGAACTATGGCTACACCTTC.

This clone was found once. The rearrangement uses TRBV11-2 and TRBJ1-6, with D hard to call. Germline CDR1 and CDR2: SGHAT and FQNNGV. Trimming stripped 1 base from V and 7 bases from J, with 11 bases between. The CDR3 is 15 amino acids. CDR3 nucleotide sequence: TGTGCCAGCAGCTTAGTAGCGGGCCTAAATTCACCCCTCCACTTT. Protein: CASSLVAGLNSPLHF.

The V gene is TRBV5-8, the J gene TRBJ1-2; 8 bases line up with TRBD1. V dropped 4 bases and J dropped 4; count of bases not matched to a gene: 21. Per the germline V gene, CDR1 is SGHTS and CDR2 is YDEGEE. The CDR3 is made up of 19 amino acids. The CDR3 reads CASSAGQGYSGSRFYGYTF. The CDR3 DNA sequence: TGTGCCAGCAGCGCAGGACAGGGATATTCCGGCTCCCGTTTCTATGGCTACACCTTC. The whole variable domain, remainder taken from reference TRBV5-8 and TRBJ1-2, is EAGVTQSPTHLIKTRGQQATLRCSPISGHTSVYWYQQALGLGLQFLLWYDEGEERNRGNFPPRFSGRQFPNYSSELNVNALELEDSALYLCASSAGQGYSGSRFYGYTFGSGTRLTVV.

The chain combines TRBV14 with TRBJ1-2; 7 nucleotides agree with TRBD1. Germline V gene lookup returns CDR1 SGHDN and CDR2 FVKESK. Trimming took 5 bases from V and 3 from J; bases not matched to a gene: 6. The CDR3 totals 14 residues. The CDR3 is CASSDYRGDYGYTF. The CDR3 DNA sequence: TGTGCCAGCAGCGATTACAGGGGTGACTATGGCTACACCTTC. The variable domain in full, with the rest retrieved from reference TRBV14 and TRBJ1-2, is EAGVTQFPSHSVIEKGQTVTLRCDPISGHDNLYWYRRVMGKEIKFLLHFVKESKQDESGMPNNRFLAERTGGTYSTLKVQPAELEDSGVYFCASSDYRGDYGYTFGSGTRLTVV.

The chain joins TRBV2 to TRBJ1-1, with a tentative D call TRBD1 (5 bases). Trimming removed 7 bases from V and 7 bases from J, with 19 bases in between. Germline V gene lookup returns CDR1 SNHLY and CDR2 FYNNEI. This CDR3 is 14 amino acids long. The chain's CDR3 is CASTQGRGRGEAFF. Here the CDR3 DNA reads TGTGCCAGCACCCAAGGAAGGGGTCGAGGTGAAGCTTTCTTT.

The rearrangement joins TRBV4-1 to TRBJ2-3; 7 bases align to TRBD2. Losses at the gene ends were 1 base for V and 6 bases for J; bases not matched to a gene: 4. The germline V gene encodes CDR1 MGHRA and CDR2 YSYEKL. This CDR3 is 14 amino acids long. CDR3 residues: CASSQVTSVDTQYF. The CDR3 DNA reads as TGCGCCAGCAGCCAAGTAACTAGCGTGGATACGCAGTATTTT.

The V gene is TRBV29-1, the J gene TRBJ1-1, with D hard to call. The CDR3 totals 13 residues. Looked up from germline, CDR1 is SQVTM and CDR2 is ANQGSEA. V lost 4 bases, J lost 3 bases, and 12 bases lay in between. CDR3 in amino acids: CSVASGTDTEAFF. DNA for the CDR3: TGCAGCGTTGCGTCCGGAACAGACACTGAAGCTTTCTTT.